Sequencing of this TCR beta chain was carried out in a study of response to subunit inactivated influenza vaccine. This clonotype has a count of ten or more. The antigen is unknown. General observations from the study: Authors suggested few new T cells are recruited by each seasonal influenza vaccination.

The CDR3 is 16 amino acids. With 1 base clipped from V and 2 bases from J, the junction kept 5 bases outside the gene matches. CDR1 SGHRS and CDR2 YFSETQ come from the germline V gene. TCRdb processed the RT-PCR reads anew with MiXCR; each CDR3 protein has one entry. The sample gives 300,000 to 350,000 distinct CDR3 sequences, roughly 22% of which show up once; 10% is in the top ten. The TCR comes from a man aged 50 to 69 who received an inactivated influenza vaccine. The sequenced sample was PBMCs from blood, obtained approximately 20 months after vaccination. The chain recombines TRBV5-1 with TRBJ1-1; 10 bases are a match to TRBD1. CDR3 bases: TGCGCCAGCAGCTTGACCGGGACAGGGGATAACACTGAAGCTTTCTTT. It encodes CASSLTGTGDNTEAFF.